This TCR beta chain came from a study of Ad26.COV2.S vaccination and SARS-CoV-2 variants. Study details: Intramuscular Ad26.COV2.S at 5x10^10 or 1x10^11 viral particles. Study-level findings and limits: Vaccine and placebo groups showed comparable non-spike TCR breadth. An underestimation of total T cell responses may have resulted from the TCR breadth and depth analyses. A substantial breadth of spike-specific CD8+ and CD4+ T cell responses after vaccination has been reported.

There are 14 residues in the CDR3. The germline V gene encodes CDR1 MDHEN and CDR2 SYDVKM. V was shortened by 2 bases and J by 2 bases, with 9 bases between the two germline ends. This clone was seen a few times. What it binds is not known. Method: immunoSEQ multiplex PCR; TCRdb's copy keeps in-frame clones and lacks some. Of roughly 240,000 clones listed, approximately 90% are singletons. Treatment described: roughly 18 received Ad26.COV2.S at low or high dose, single or two shots; several received placebo; per-sample allocation not given. Sampling was done on day 63 after the first vaccine or placebo injection.

The V gene is TRBV28, the J gene TRBJ1-1; maybe TRBD1 (5 bases). This sample comprised peripheral blood, obtained in a trial of Ad26.COV2.S vaccine versus placebo. The sequence was collected from a person aged 18 to 59 who received the Ad26.COV2.S COVID-19 vaccine or a placebo. The chain's CDR3 is CASSLVGGNTEAFF. CDR3 DNA sequence: TGTGCCAGCAGTTTAGTGGGGGGAAACACTGAAGCTTTCTTT.